A single sample is the source of the 32 T cell receptor beta chains below, sequenced in a study of identical twins. One entry per CDR3 protein results from TCRdb running MiXCR on the 5' RACE reads. The table shows some 1,600,000 distinct CDR3 sequences, with less than 40% occurring only once. The specimen was cord blood. The receptors were sampled from a newborn girl in good health.

This clonotype was seen at least ten times. The chain is built from TRBV5-1 and TRBJ2-7; 7 bases map to TRBD2. The V gene's germline CDR1 is SGHRS and CDR2 YFSETQ. V shed 3 bases and J 1 base; nucleotides not matched to a gene: 4. CDR3 size: 14 residues. CDR3 protein: CASSSDSGSYEQYF. CDR3 in DNA: TGCGCCAGCAGCTCTGATAGCGGGTCCTACGAGCAGTACTTC.

The chain recombines TRBV28 with TRBJ1-5; tentative D call: TRBD1 (5 bases). Trimming left V 6 bases short and J 0 bases short, with 15 bases between. CDR3 length equals 16 residues. The V gene's germline CDR1 is MDHEN and CDR2 SYDVKM. CDR3 in DNA: TGTGCCAGCAGAAGAACAGGTCCCTATAGCAATCAGCCCCAGCATTTT. As protein: CASRRTGPYSNQPQHF.

This clonotype showed up just a few times. The genes are TRBV20-1 and TRBJ2-7; TRBD2 agrees at 10 bases. The CDR3 consists of 13 residues. The germline gives CDR1 DFQATT, CDR2 SNEGSKA (reference sequence). V shed 8 bases and J 4 bases; nucleotides not matched to a gene: 8. The CDR3 DNA sequence: TGCAGTCCCTGGGGACTAGCGAAGTACGAGCAGTACTTC. Encoded protein: CSPWGLAKYEQYF.

This sequence joins TRBV9 and TRBJ1-2, with 9 nucleotides matching TRBD1. Germline V CDR1 and CDR2: SGDLS, YYNGEE. There are 16 residues in the CDR3. J lost 4 bases, V lost 3 bases, and 10 bases had no gene match. CDR3 amino acids: CASSGISTGGLYGYTF. CDR3 DNA: TGTGCCAGCAGCGGTATTTCTACAGGGGGCCTCTATGGCTACACCTTC.

This clonotype was counted only a few times. The chain links TRBV10-3 to TRBJ1-4, with D perhaps TRBD1 (5 bases). In germline, CDR1 is ENHRY, CDR2 SYGVKD. The CDR3 extends over 14 amino acids. V was shortened by 5 bases and J by 0 bases, with 7 bases between the two germline ends. The CDR3 here is CAISPTATNEKLFF. CDR3 bases: TGTGCCATCAGTCCGACAGCAACTAATGAAAAACTGTTTTTT.

This chain uses TRBV12-3 or TRBV12-4 with TRBJ2-5; 11 bases are a match to TRBD2. With the DNA end fitting TRBJ2-7 better, the J assignment may be wrong. The CDR3 consists of 14 residues. The CDR3 DNA reads TGTGCCAGCAGCTATCTAGCGGGAGGCCACGAGCAGTACTTC. The encoded protein is CASSYLAGGHEQYF.

A note on this clonotype: A read error may explain this, as a much larger clone is one base away. The V gene is TRBV29-1, the J gene TRBJ2-7; D unclear. The CDR3 sequence is 9 residues long. In germline, CDR1 is SQVTM, CDR2 ANQGSEA. The V end was cut by 5 bases, the J end by 3 bases, with 2 bases between. The chain's CDR3 is CSVLYEQYF. The CDR3 DNA is TGCAGCGTTCTCTACGAGCAGTACTTC.

This clonotype was seen more than once but under ten times. The J gene is TRBJ1-2, the V gene TRBV5-6, with 7 bases fitting TRBD1. With V trimmed by 4 bases and J by 8 bases, 5 bases remained unmatched. This CDR3 region has 12 residues. Germline CDR1 and CDR2: SGHDT and YYEEEE. The CDR3 sequence is CASSKTGFGYTF. The CDR3 nucleotides are TGTGCCAGCAGCAAGACAGGGTTCGGCTACACCTTC.

Note on this clonotype: This may come from a read error, since a much larger clone is one base off. The rearrangement uses TRBV28 and TRBJ2-7; D unresolved. The CDR3 is 13 amino acids. Germline CDR1 is MDHEN and CDR2 is SYDVKM. Trimming took 3 bases from V and 6 from J, leaving 12 bases between them. The CDR3: CASSFLESVEQYF. The DNA for the CDR3 is TGTGCCAGCAGTTTTCTGGAGTCTGTCGAGCAGTACTTC.

A few counts support this clonotype. The chain is built from TRBV4-2 and TRBJ2-7; 8 nucleotides agree with TRBD2. The junction had 4 bases not matched to a gene; V was cut back by 3 bases and J by 3 bases. Per the germline V gene, CDR1 is LGHNA and CDR2 is YNFKEQ. The CDR3 spans 14 residues. CDR3 region: CASSHRGTSYEQYF. As DNA, the CDR3 is TGTGCCAGCAGCCACCGCGGGACTAGCTACGAGCAGTACTTC.

The chain combines TRBV2 with TRBJ2-7, with no clear D. With the DNA end fitting TRBJ2-5 better, the J assignment may be wrong. The CDR3 sequence is 15 residues long. CDR1 is SNHLY, CDR2 FYNNEI, per germline. The CDR3 sequence is CASSERETAKETQYF. CDR3 in DNA: TGTGCCAGCAGTGAAAGGGAAACGGCAAAAGAGACCCAGTACTTC.

This clonotype has a count of ten or more. CDR3 residues: CASSFYSSYEQYF. The CDR3, as DNA: TGTGCCAGCAGTTTCTACAGCTCCTACGAGCAGTACTTC. V and J are TRBV7-9 and TRBJ2-7; D not resolved. V dropped 6 bases and J dropped 0 bases, with 9 bases sitting between them. The CDR3 totals 13 residues. Germline V lookup: CDR1 SEHNR, CDR2 FQNEAQ (reference sequence).

The rearrangement uses TRBV12-5 and TRBJ2-5, with a weak D call TRBD2 (5 bases). V shed 3 bases and J shed 3 bases, with 8 bases lying between them. In germline, CDR1 is LGHNT, CDR2 FRNRAP. This CDR3 comprises 13 residues. The CDR3: CASGFSGKETQYF. For the CDR3, the DNA is TGTGCTAGTGGTTTCTCGGGGAAAGAGACCCAGTACTTC.

This clonotype showed up many times. The V and J genes are TRBV20-1 and TRBJ2-4, with D possibly matching TRBD1 (5 bases). Germline CDR1 is DFQATT and CDR2 is SNEGSKA (reference sequence). The CDR3 runs to 12 residues. Written as DNA, the CDR3 is TGCAGCCAGGGTTATGCCAAAAACATTCAGTACTTC. Translating it yields CSQGYAKNIQYF.

The sample holds a few counts of this clonotype. The V gene is TRBV28, the J gene TRBJ2-3, with D tentatively TRBD2 (6 bases). The CDR3 loop spans 13 amino acids. Germline values: CDR1 MDHEN, CDR2 SYDVKM. V dropped 7 bases and J dropped 6 bases, with 14 bases sitting between them. The CDR3: CASMGGLWDTQYF. The DNA for the CDR3 is TGTGCCAGCATGGGGGGTCTCTGGGATACGCAGTATTTT.

CDR3 DNA: TGTGCCAGCAGAGAAGGGGCCAAAAACATTCAGTACTTC. Its protein product is CASREGAKNIQYF. This chain connects TRBV28 to TRBJ2-4; the D is unclear. CDR1 is MDHEN and CDR2 is SYDVKM in the germline V gene. CDR3 length: 13 residues. V lost 6 bases and J 1 base, leaving 7 bases between the germline ends.

As regards this clonotype: The germline gene is not matched at one end of the junction; a read error may be the cause. The CDR3 protein is CASGQRFRRTSGIDTQYF. The CDR3 coding sequence is TGTGCCAGCGGCCAACGATTTCGCAGGACTAGCGGGATAGATACGCAGTATTTT. The chain uses TRBV4-2 and TRBJ2-3; 12 nucleotides line up with TRBD2. This CDR3 is built from 18 residues. Germline V gene lookup returns CDR1 LGHNA and CDR2 YNFKEQ.

This clonotype was seen only a few times. The rearrangement joins TRBV7-9 to TRBJ2-1, with 8 bases aligning to TRBD2. The CDR3 contains 15 residues. CDR1 is SEHNR, CDR2 FQNEAQ, per germline (reference sequence). J lost 4 bases, V lost 5 bases, and 7 bases had no gene match. The chain's CDR3 is CASSPQLAGYNEQFF. The CDR3 DNA reads TGTGCCAGCAGCCCACAGTTAGCGGGATACAATGAGCAGTTCTTC.

This clonotype was counted between two and nine times. V gene TRBV10-3 combines with J gene TRBJ2-7; 8 nucleotides align to TRBD2. V trimming: 6 bases; J trimming: 4 bases; junction bases outside the gene matches: 20. Germline assignment: CDR1 ENHRY and CDR2 SYGVKD. The CDR3 has 18 residues. The chain's CDR3 is CAISYVSPRTSSRYEQYF. CDR3 in DNA: TGTGCCATCAGCTACGTGAGTCCTCGGACTAGCAGTAGGTACGAGCAGTACTTC.

Regarding this clonotype: Given a much more abundant clone one base away, this may be a read error. CDR3 nucleotides: TGTGCCAGCAGCAAAACAGGACTAGGCACAGATATGCAGTATTTT. Encoded protein: CASSKTGLGTDMQYF. This chain connects TRBV3-1 to TRBJ2-3; 7 bases line up with TRBD2. This CDR3 is built from 15 residues. The V gene's germline CDR1 is LGHDT and CDR2 YNNKEL (reference sequence).

The chain joins TRBV5-6 to TRBJ2-1; D gene ambiguous. The CDR3 has 13 amino acids. Trimming left V 0 bases short and J 5 bases short, with 6 bases between. Looked up from germline, CDR1 is SGHDT and CDR2 is YYEEEE. The CDR3 DNA follows: TGTGCCAGCAGCTTGGTAGCTAACAATGAGCAGTTCTTC. Protein sequence: CASSLVANNEQFF.

This clonotype was detected only a few times. The chain recombines TRBV29-1 with TRBJ2-7; 7 bases fit TRBD2. The V segment lost 4 bases and the J segment 3 bases; nucleotides outside the gene matches: 6. The germline V gene has CDR1 SQVTM and CDR2 ANQGSEA. The CDR3 is 13 amino acids. The CDR3 nucleotides are TGCAGCGTTGGGGCTAGCGGAAACTACGAGCAGTACTTC. Translating gives CSVGASGNYEQYF.

This chain connects TRBV5-1 to TRBJ2-1; 14 nucleotides line up with TRBD2. The CDR3 is 16 amino acids. V dropped 0 bases and J dropped 15; count of bases not matched to a gene: 11. Germline V gene data show CDR1 as SGHRS and CDR2 as YFSETQ. CDR3 in amino acids: CASSLAPGLAGALGFF. Written as DNA, the CDR3 is TGCGCCAGCAGCTTGGCACCGGGACTAGCGGGAGCATTGGGGTTCTTC. Supplemented by reference TRBV5-1 and TRBJ2-1, the full variable domain reads KAGVTQTPRYLIKTRGQQVTLSCSPISGHRSVSWYQQTPGQGLQFLFEYFSETQRNKGNFPGRFSGRQFSNSRSEMNVSTLELGDSALYLCASSLAPGLAGALGFFGPGTRLTVL.

V gene TRBV3-1 combines with J gene TRBJ2-1; 11 bases match TRBD2. The germline V gene has CDR1 LGHDT and CDR2 YNNKEL (reference sequence). J lost 3 bases, V lost 4 bases, and 8 bases had no gene match. This CDR3 region has 17 residues. CDR3 amino acids: CASSPGTSGKLYNEQFF. The CDR3 DNA is TGTGCCAGCAGCCCGGGGACTAGCGGTAAACTCTACAATGAGCAGTTCTTC.

This clonotype was counted only a few times. The J gene is TRBJ2-2, the V gene TRBV19; 9 bases are a match to TRBD2. CDR3 length: 15 amino acids. The germline gives CDR1 LNHDA, CDR2 SQIVND (reference sequence). The V gene end was trimmed by 5 bases and the J gene end by 6 bases; junction bases not matched to a gene: 7. This chain's CDR3 is CASSLGLAWPGELFF. Written as DNA, the CDR3 is TGTGCCAGTAGTTTGGGACTAGCCTGGCCCGGGGAGCTGTTTTTT. Supplemented by reference TRBV19 and TRBJ2-2, the full variable domain reads DGGITQSPKYLFRKEGQNVTLSCEQNLNHDAMYWYRQDPGQGLRLIYYSQIVNDFQKGDIAEGYSVSREKKESFPLTVTSAQKNPTAFYLCASSLGLAWPGELFFGEGSRLTVL.

The V call is TRBV6-6, the J call TRBJ1-6; 8 positions match TRBD1. The CDR3 has 14 amino acids. V dropped 1 base and J dropped 8; count of bases not matched to a gene: 1. CDR1 and CDR2 from the germline V gene are MNHNY and SVGAGI (reference sequence). As DNA, the CDR3 is TGTGCCAGCAGTTACTTGGACAGGGATTCACCCCTCCACTTT. It specifies CASSYLDRDSPLHF.

This chain links TRBV20-1 with TRBJ2-2; TRBD2 matches 7 bases. The V gene end was trimmed by 6 bases and the J gene end by 2 bases; junction bases not matched to a gene: 3. Germline V gene sequence: CDR1 DFQATT, CDR2 SNEGSKA (reference sequence). CDR3 size: 13 residues. CDR3 DNA sequence: TGCAGTGCCCGGGACTACAACACCGGGGAGCTGTTTTTT. Protein sequence: CSARDYNTGELFF.

In its sample, this clonotype was seen a few times. The V gene is TRBV7-2, the J gene TRBJ1-1; D is undetermined. The CDR3 totals 15 residues. The ends were cut back, 1 base at V and 1 base at J, with 10 bases in the middle. Germline V CDR1 and CDR2: SGHTA, FQGNSA. The CDR3 coding sequence is TGTGCCAGCAGCTTAGTTGCGTCAACGAACACTGAAGCTTTCTTT. Amino acid sequence: CASSLVASTNTEAFF.

The chain couples TRBV4-2 to TRBJ1-1; D uncertain. The germline V and J ends were trimmed by 6 bases and 3 bases, with 14 bases remaining between them. Per the germline V gene, CDR1 is LGHNA and CDR2 is YNFKEQ. The CDR3 runs 14 residues. The CDR3 loop is CASRYQPMDTEAFF. The CDR3 DNA follows: TGTGCCAGCAGATATCAACCCATGGACACTGAAGCTTTCTTT.

The chain links TRBV20-1 to TRBJ2-1; 8 positions agree with TRBD2. Unmatched junction bases numbered 10, after V lost 6 bases and J lost 3 bases. The CDR3 totals 15 residues. The germline gives CDR1 DFQATT, CDR2 SNEGSKA (reference sequence). CDR3 loop: CSARLAGGYYNEQFF. The CDR3 DNA is TGCAGTGCCCGGCTGGCGGGAGGATACTACAATGAGCAGTTCTTC.

In its sample, this clonotype was seen a few times. The V gene is TRBV24-1, the J gene TRBJ2-2, with D possibly TRBD2 on 5 matching bases. The CDR3 sequence is 15 residues long. The germline gives CDR1 KGHDR, CDR2 SFDVKD. V lost 3 bases and J lost 2, with 9 bases in between. DNA of the CDR3: TGTGCCACCAGTGATACCCGGGATAACACCGGGGAGCTGTTTTTT. It yields the protein CATSDTRDNTGELFF.

This sequence joins TRBV20-1 and TRBJ2-7; 10 bases match TRBD2. The J call could be wrong; TRBJ2-5 is a better fit for the DNA end. The CDR3 loop spans 14 amino acids. Germline CDR1 is DFQATT and CDR2 is SNEGSKA (reference sequence). The CDR3 loop reads CSALAGGNQETQYF. DNA for the CDR3: TGCAGTGCCTTAGCGGGGGGCAATCAAGAGACCCAGTACTTC.